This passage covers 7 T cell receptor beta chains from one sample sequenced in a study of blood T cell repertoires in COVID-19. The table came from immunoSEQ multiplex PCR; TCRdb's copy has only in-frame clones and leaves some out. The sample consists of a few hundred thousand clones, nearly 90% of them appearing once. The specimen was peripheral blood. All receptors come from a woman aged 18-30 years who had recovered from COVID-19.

CDR3: CASSYSPGQVNTYEQYF. CDR3 DNA sequence: TGTGCCAGCAGTTACTCTCCCGGACAGGTTAATACCTACGAGCAGTACTTC. The chain couples TRBV6-2 or TRBV6-3 to TRBJ2-7; 7 bases match TRBD1. The CDR3 is 17 residues long. Germline CDR1 reads MNHEY; CDR2 reads SVGEGT. The ends lost 0 bases at V and 2 bases at J; junction bases unmatched: 10.

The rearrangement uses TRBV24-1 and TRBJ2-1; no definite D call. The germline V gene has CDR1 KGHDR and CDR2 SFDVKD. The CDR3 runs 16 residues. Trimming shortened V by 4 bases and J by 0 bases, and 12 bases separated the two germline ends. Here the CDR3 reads CATSDTARSSYNEQFF. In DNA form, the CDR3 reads TGTGCCACCAGTGACACCGCACGTAGCTCCTACAATGAGCAGTTCTTC.

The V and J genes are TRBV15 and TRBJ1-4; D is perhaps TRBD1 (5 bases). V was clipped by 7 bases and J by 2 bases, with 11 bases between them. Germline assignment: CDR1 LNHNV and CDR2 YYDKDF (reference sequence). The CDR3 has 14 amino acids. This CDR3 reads CATTSTETNEKLFF. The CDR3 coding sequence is TGTGCCACCACTTCGACAGAGACTAATGAAAAACTGTTTTTT.

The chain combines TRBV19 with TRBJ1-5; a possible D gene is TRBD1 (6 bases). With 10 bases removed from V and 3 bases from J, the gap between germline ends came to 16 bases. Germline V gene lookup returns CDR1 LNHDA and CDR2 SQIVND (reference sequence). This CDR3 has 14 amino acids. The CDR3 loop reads CATNSGHFNQPQHF. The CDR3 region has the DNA TGTGCCACCAACTCGGGACATTTCAATCAGCCCCAGCATTTT.

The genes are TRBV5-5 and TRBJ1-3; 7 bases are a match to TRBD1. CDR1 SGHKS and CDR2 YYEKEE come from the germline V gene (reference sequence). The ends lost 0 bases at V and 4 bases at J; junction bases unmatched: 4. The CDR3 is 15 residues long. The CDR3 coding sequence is TGTGCCAGCAGCTTGGCCCCAGGGGGGGGAAACACCATATATTTT. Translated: CASSLAPGGGNTIYF.

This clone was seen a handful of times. DNA for the CDR3: TGTGCCAGCAGCTTACACGGGAGGGCTAGCACCGGGGAGCTGTTTTTT. As protein: CASSLHGRASTGELFF. The V call is TRBV7-2, the J call TRBJ2-2, with 8 positions matching TRBD2. J lost 4 bases, V lost 2 bases, and 6 bases had no gene match. The CDR3 sequence is 16 residues long. The germline V gene has CDR1 SGHTA and CDR2 FQGNSA.

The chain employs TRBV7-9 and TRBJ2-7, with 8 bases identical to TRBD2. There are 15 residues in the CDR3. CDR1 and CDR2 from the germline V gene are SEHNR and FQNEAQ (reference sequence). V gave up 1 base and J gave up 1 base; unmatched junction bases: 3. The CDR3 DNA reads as TGTGCCAGCAGCTTAGAGGCGGGAGGATCCTACGAGCAGTACTTC. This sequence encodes CASSLEAGGSYEQYF.